This passage covers 26 T cell receptor beta chains from one sample sequenced in a study of blood T cell repertoires in COVID-19. The table came from immunoSEQ multiplex PCR; TCRdb's copy has only in-frame clones and leaves some out. The data contain around 220,000 clones, about 83% of them seen just once; the ten biggest clones take up approximately 6.6%. The sample was PBMCs or T cells enriched from blood (not recorded which). The origin of the receptors is a woman aged 40 to 50 who had recovered from COVID-19.

This clone came up once. The J gene is TRBJ1-1, the V gene TRBV19; D call uncertain. The CDR3 is 15 residues long. The V end lost 0 bases, the J end lost 0 bases, and 8 bases lay between the germline ends. Germline loops: CDR1 LNHDA, CDR2 SQIVND (reference sequence). CDR3: CASSIDRSMNTEAFF. As DNA, the CDR3 is TGTGCCAGTAGTATAGATCGTAGTATGAACACTGAAGCTTTCTTT.

The CDR3 reads CASSPTGGQGNTIYF. CDR3 nucleotides: TGCGCCAGCAGCCCGACAGGGGGCCAGGGAAACACCATATATTTT. The gene calls are TRBV4-3 and TRBJ1-3, with 10 bases that match TRBD1. CDR3 length equals 15 residues. V trimming: 4 bases; J trimming: 4 bases; junction bases outside the gene matches: 4. Germline V lookup: CDR1 LGHNA, CDR2 YSLEER.

The chain links TRBV11-2 to TRBJ2-3; 10 bases map to TRBD2. Germline CDR1 is SGHAT and CDR2 is FQNNGV. The CDR3 totals 17 residues. The trim removed 5 bases at V and 5 bases at J, leaving 13 bases unmatched. The CDR3 region is CASSAVRVAGGRDTQYF. CDR3 DNA: TGTGCCAGCAGCGCAGTAAGGGTAGCGGGAGGTCGAGATACGCAGTATTTT.

This clone was detected ten times or more. J is TRBJ2-2 and V is TRBV27, with TRBD2 matching over 11 bases. Germline lookup yields CDR1 MNHEY and CDR2 SMNVEV (reference sequence). Germline trimming cut 5 bases from V and 2 bases from J; bases unmatched to any gene: 4. The CDR3 spans 16 residues. CDR3 DNA: TGTGCCAGCAGTGAGGGACTAGCGGTAAACACCGGGGAGCTGTTTTTT. It is translated as CASSEGLAVNTGELFF.

The chain links TRBV27 to TRBJ1-2; the D gene is possibly TRBD1 (5 bases). Per the germline V gene, CDR1 is MNHEY and CDR2 is SMNVEV (reference sequence). The V and J ends lost 4 bases and 4 bases respectively, with 13 bases between them. CDR3 length: 14 amino acids. CDR3 DNA: TGTGCCAGCAGTTCGGTCGACAGCCTCTATGGCTACACCTTC. This codes for CASSSVDSLYGYTF.

CDR3 nucleotide sequence: TGTGCCACCCAGCGGGGGGCAAATGAAAAACTGTTTTTT. Its translation: CATQRGANEKLFF. This rearrangement joins TRBV10-3 to TRBJ1-4; the D gene is possibly TRBD1 (6 bases). CDR1 and CDR2 from the germline V gene are ENHRY and SYGVKD. The CDR3 totals 13 residues. Trimming cost V 10 bases and J 5 bases, with 14 bases left between them.

This clone was counted only a few times. The J gene is TRBJ1-6, the V gene TRBV4-3; 8 nucleotides align to TRBD1. The CDR3 has 14 amino acids. With 6 bases clipped from V and 9 bases from J, the junction kept 7 bases outside the gene matches. Germline V gene data show CDR1 as LGHNA and CDR2 as YSLEER. The CDR3 loop is CASRDRTGSSPLHF. The DNA of the CDR3 is TGCGCCAGCAGGGATAGGACAGGGAGTTCACCCCTCCACTTT.

This clone is a singleton in its sample. The V call is TRBV7-9, the J call TRBJ1-6, with a tentative D call TRBD1 (6 bases). This CDR3 has 14 amino acids. CDR1 and CDR2 (germline): SEHNR, FQNEAQ (reference sequence). V lost 7 bases and J 10 bases, leaving 17 bases between the germline ends. The CDR3 is CASTREEGVSPLHF. The CDR3 bases are TGTGCCAGCACCAGGGAAGAGGGGGTATCACCCCTCCACTTT.

This chain connects TRBV15 to TRBJ2-2; the match to TRBD1 covers 11 bases. The CDR3 runs to 15 residues. V lost 5 bases and J lost 7; bases outside the gene matches: 6. Germline CDR1 is LNHNV and CDR2 is YYDKDF (reference sequence). This chain's CDR3 is CATSQEGQGVGELFF. CDR3 nucleotide sequence: TGTGCCACCAGCCAGGAGGGACAGGGGGTCGGGGAGCTGTTTTTT.

V and J are TRBV29-1 and TRBJ1-2; D might be TRBD1 (5 bases). V shed 7 bases and J shed 0 bases, with 9 bases lying between them. The CDR3 length is 12 residues. CDR1 SQVTM and CDR2 ANQGSEA come from the germline V gene. In nucleotides, the CDR3 is TGCAGCGCGGGACTGACTAACTATGGCTACACCTTC. This codes for CSAGLTNYGYTF.

The chain carries TRBV6-1 and TRBJ1-5; possible D gene TRBD1, 5 bases. V gave up 3 bases and J gave up 11 bases, with 11 bases separating them. The CDR3 extends over 12 amino acids. Germline lookup yields CDR1 MNHNS and CDR2 SASEGT. CDR3: CASSDQGSAQHF. In DNA form, the CDR3 reads TGTGCCAGCAGTGACCAGGGATCGGCCCAGCATTTT.

V usage is TRBV2 and J usage is TRBJ2-7, with 15 nucleotides matching TRBD2. V lost 6 bases, J lost 6 bases, and 3 bases stayed unmatched. The CDR3 spans 14 residues. Germline V CDR1 and CDR2: SNHLY, FYNNEI. CDR3 nucleotide sequence: TGTGCCAGCAGGGGACTAGCGGGAGGCGGCGAGCAGTACTTC. It translates to CASRGLAGGGEQYF.

This chain's CDR3 is CASSFTSVWLSYNEQFF. As DNA, the CDR3 is TGTGCCAGCAGCTTTACTAGCGTATGGCTCTCCTACAATGAGCAGTTCTTC. The chain joins TRBV7-9 to TRBJ2-1, with 7 bases identical to TRBD2. Germline V CDR1 and CDR2: SEHNR, FQNEAQ (reference sequence). The junction had 8 bases not matched to a gene; V was cut back by 3 bases and J by 0 bases. CDR3 length: 17 amino acids.

DNA of the CDR3: TGTGCCAGTAGTCCCCGAGGACAGGGTCTCAATCAGCCCCAGCATTTT. As protein: CASSPRGQGLNQPQHF. This chain links TRBV19 with TRBJ1-5, with 8 bases aligning to TRBD1. There are 16 residues in the CDR3. V lost 5 bases, J lost 3 bases, and 9 bases stayed unmatched. In germline, CDR1 is LNHDA, CDR2 SQIVND (reference sequence). Combining the CDR3 with reference TRBV19 and TRBJ1-5 gives the whole variable domain DGGITQSPKYLFRKEGQNVTLSCEQNLNHDAMYWYRQDPGQGLRLIYYSQIVNDFQKGDIAEGYSVSREKKESFPLTVTSAQKNPTAFYLCASSPRGQGLNQPQHFGDGTRLSIL.

The J gene is TRBJ2-5, the V gene TRBV7-9; no firm D call. V was shortened by 8 bases and J by 5 bases, with 9 bases between the two germline ends. The CDR3 length is 11 residues. Germline values: CDR1 SEHNR, CDR2 FQNEAQ (reference sequence). CDR3 sequence: CASSGSETQYF. DNA of the CDR3: TGTGCCAGCTCCGGGTCGGAGACCCAGTACTTC.

This clone was detected only once. V usage is TRBV4-1 and J usage is TRBJ2-7, with a possible D match to TRBD1 (6 bases). The length of the CDR3 is 16 residues. CDR1 and CDR2 (germline): MGHRA, YSYEKL. V was clipped by 3 bases and J by 0 bases, with 15 bases between them. CDR3 nucleotides: TGCGCCAGCAGCCACGGTACAGGGACGAGCTCCTACGAGCAGTACTTC. It is translated as CASSHGTGTSSYEQYF.

This clone has a single count. V usage is TRBV19 and J usage is TRBJ1-2; 8 positions match TRBD1. This CDR3 has 14 residues. Per germline, CDR1 LNHDA and CDR2 SQIVND (reference sequence). V lost 5 bases and J lost 2; bases outside the gene matches: 4. The CDR3 region is CASSPGQGNYGYTF. For the CDR3, the DNA is TGTGCCAGTAGTCCCGGACAGGGCAACTATGGCTACACCTTC.

This chain uses TRBV18 with TRBJ1-1, with a possible D match to TRBD1 (5 bases). V was pared by 3 bases and J by 6 bases, with 14 bases between. This CDR3 contains 14 residues. CDR1 KGHSH and CDR2 LQKENI come from the germline V gene. DNA of the CDR3: TGTGCCAGCTCACCCTCGACAGACTCTCCTGAAGCTTTCTTT. Its translation: CASSPSTDSPEAFF.

The genes are TRBV3-1 (or the pseudogene TRBV3-2) and TRBJ1-1; 7 bases match TRBD1. After removal of 1 base from V and 5 bases from J, the junction contained 1 base not matched to a gene. Germline CDR1 is LGHDT and CDR2 is YNNKEL (reference sequence). The CDR3 is 13 amino acids. DNA for the CDR3: TGTGCCAGCAGCCAAGTGACAGGGACTGAAGCTTTCTTT. Its translation is CASSQVTGTEAFF.

The V call is TRBV21-1, the J call TRBJ2-7; the table gives TRBD2 as D, unverified against the DNA. TRBV21-1 is annotated as a pseudogene. The CDR3 has 14 residues. The CDR3 sequence is CASSFLGLYYEQYV. For the CDR3, the DNA is TGTGCCAGCAGCTTCTTAGGACTGTACTACGAGCAGTACGTC.

The chain is built from TRBV7-9 and TRBJ2-1; D possibly corresponds to TRBD1 (6 bases). CDR3 length: 13 amino acids. V was clipped by 3 bases and J by 6 bases, with 9 bases between them. Germline-derived CDR1 and CDR2 are SEHNR and FQNEAQ (reference sequence). CDR3 protein: CASSFVGGNEQFF. DNA for the CDR3: TGTGCCAGCAGCTTCGTAGGGGGCAATGAGCAGTTCTTC.

The genes are TRBV7-2 and TRBJ2-7; TRBD2 might be the D (6 bases). The CDR3 has 16 amino acids. Germline V gene lookup returns CDR1 SGHTA and CDR2 FQGNSA. Trimming stripped 5 bases from V and 2 bases from J, with 19 bases between. CDR3: CASSLTVGSRAYEQYF. CDR3 coding DNA: TGTGCCAGCAGCCTGACAGTCGGGAGTCGGGCCTACGAGCAGTACTTC.

The chain carries TRBV4-1 and TRBJ1-5; tentatively, D is TRBD1 (6 bases). Germline V CDR1 and CDR2: MGHRA, YSYEKL. This CDR3 contains 15 residues. The ends were cut back, 1 base at V and 3 bases at J, with 10 bases in the middle. CDR3 residues: CASSQVQGINQPQHF. Written as DNA, the CDR3 is TGCGCCAGCAGCCAAGTACAGGGTATCAATCAGCCCCAGCATTTT.

The genes are TRBV27 and TRBJ1-4, with unresolved D. Per the germline V gene, CDR1 is MNHEY and CDR2 is SMNVEV (reference sequence). V lost 6 bases and J lost 0, with 8 bases in between. This CDR3 is 14 amino acids long. CDR3 nucleotide sequence: TGTGCCAGCAGCAGGATTGCAACTAATGAAAAACTGTTTTTT. Translation: CASSRIATNEKLFF. Variable domain in full (rest from reference TRBV27 and TRBJ1-4): EAQVTQNPRYLITVTGKKLTVTCSQNMNHEYMSWYRQDPGLGLRQIYYSMNVEVTDKGDVPEGYKVSRKEKRNFPLILESPSPNQTSLYFCASSRIATNEKLFFGSGTQLSVL.

The chain recombines TRBV7-2 with TRBJ1-2, with D possibly matching TRBD1 (6 bases). V dropped 9 bases and J dropped 3 bases, with 20 bases sitting between them. CDR1 SGHTA and CDR2 FQGNSA come from the germline V gene. The CDR3 covers 15 residues. This CDR3 reads CASQAWAGVDYGYTF. CDR3 coding DNA: TGTGCCAGTCAAGCCTGGGCAGGGGTCGACTATGGCTACACCTTC.

The CDR3 spells CASSPLGPGSTQTGELFF. The CDR3 DNA reads as TGTGCCAGCTCACCTCTCGGCCCCGGGTCCACCCAGACCGGGGAGCTGTTTTTT. The rearrangement uses TRBV18 and TRBJ2-2; D not resolved. Germline V CDR1 and CDR2: KGHSH, LQKENI. The length of the CDR3 is 18 residues. The V and J ends lost 3 bases and 5 bases respectively, with 22 bases between them.